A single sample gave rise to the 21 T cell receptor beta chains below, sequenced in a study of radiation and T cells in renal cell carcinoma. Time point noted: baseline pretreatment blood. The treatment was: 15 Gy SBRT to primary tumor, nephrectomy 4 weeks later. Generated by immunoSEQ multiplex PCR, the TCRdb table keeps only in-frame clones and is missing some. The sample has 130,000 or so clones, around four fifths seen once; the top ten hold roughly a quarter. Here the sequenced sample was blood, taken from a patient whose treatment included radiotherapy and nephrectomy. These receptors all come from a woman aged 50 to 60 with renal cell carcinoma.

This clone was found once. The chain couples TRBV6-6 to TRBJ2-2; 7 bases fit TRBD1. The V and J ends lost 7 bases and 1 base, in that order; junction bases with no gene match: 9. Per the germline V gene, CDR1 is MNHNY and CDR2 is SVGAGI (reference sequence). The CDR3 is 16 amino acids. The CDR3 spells CASTSGQSMNTGELFF. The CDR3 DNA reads TGTGCCAGCACCTCGGGACAGTCCATGAACACCGGGGAGCTGTTTTTT.

CDR3 nucleotide sequence: TGCGCCAGCAGCGGATCTAGCGGGAGGTGGACGGAGACCCAGTACTTC. It encodes CASSGSSGRWTETQYF. The genes are TRBV5-1 and TRBJ2-5; TRBD2 aligns across 11 bases. The length of the CDR3 is 16 residues. Looked up from germline, CDR1 is SGHRS and CDR2 is YFSETQ. The V segment lost 4 bases and the J segment 5 bases; nucleotides outside the gene matches: 10.

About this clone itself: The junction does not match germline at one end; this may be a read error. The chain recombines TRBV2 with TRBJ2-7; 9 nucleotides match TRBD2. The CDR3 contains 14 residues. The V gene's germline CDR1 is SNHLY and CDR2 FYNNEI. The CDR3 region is CASSTGTSSYGQYF. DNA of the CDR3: TGTGCCAGCAGTACCGGGACTAGCAGTTACGGGCAGTACTTC.

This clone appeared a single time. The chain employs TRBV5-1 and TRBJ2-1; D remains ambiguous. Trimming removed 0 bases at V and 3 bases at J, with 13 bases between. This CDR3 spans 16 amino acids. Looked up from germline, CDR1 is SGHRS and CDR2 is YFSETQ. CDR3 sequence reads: CASSLADGPIYNEQFF. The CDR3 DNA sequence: TGCGCCAGCAGCTTGGCCGACGGACCGATCTACAATGAGCAGTTCTTC.

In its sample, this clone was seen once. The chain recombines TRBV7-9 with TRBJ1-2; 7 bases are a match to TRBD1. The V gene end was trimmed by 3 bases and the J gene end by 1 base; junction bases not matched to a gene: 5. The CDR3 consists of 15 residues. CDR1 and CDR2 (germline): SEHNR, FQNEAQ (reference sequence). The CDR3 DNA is TGTGCCAGCAGCTTCCCGACAGGGTATAACTATGGCTACACCTTC. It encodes CASSFPTGYNYGYTF.

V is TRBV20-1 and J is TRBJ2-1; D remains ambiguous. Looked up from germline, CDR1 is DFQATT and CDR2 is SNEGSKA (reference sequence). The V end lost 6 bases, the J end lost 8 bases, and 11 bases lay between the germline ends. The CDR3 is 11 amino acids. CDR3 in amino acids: CSATPGDEQFF. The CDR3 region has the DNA TGCAGTGCAACGCCGGGCGATGAGCAGTTCTTC.

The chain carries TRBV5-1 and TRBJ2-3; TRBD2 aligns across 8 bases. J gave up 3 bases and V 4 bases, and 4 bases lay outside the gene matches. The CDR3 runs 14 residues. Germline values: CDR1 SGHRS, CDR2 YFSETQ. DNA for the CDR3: TGCGCCAGCAGCCCCGGGGGGGGAACAGATACGCAGTATTTT. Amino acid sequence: CASSPGGGTDTQYF.

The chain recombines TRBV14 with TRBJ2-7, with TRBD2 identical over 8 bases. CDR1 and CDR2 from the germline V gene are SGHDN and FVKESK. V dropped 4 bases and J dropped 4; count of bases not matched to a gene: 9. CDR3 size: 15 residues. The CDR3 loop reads CASSRPGLERYEQYF. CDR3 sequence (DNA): TGTGCCAGCAGCCGTCCGGGACTAGAAAGATACGAGCAGTACTTC.

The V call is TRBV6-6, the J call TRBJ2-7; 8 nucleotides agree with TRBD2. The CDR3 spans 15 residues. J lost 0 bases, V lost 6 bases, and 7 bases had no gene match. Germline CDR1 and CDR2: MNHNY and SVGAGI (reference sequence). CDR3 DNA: TGTGCCAGCAGCCGCCTTACTAGCGGCTCCTACGAGCAGTACTTC. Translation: CASSRLTSGSYEQYF.

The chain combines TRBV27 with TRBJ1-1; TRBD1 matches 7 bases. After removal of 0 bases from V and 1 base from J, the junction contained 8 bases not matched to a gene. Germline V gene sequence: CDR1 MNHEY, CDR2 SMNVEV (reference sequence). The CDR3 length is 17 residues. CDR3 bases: TGTGCCAGCAGTTTATCGCTAGGGGGCGAGGGGAACACTGAAGCTTTCTTT. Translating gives CASSLSLGGEGNTEAFF.

CDR3 in DNA: TGTGCCATCAGTGTCACAGGGAACGGGGAGCTGTTTTTT. The encoded protein is CAISVTGNGELFF. This chain uses TRBV10-3 with TRBJ2-2, with D possibly TRBD1 on 6 matching bases. V was clipped by 4 bases and J by 7 bases, with 10 bases between them. CDR3 length equals 13 residues. CDR1 and CDR2 (germline): ENHRY, SYGVKD.

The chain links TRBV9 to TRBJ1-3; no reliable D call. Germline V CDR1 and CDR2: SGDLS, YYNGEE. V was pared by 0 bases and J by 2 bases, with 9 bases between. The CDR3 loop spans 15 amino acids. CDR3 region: CASSVGGGPGNTIYF. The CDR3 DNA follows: TGTGCCAGCAGCGTAGGCGGCGGGCCTGGAAACACCATATATTTT.

The CDR3 DNA reads as TGTGCCAGCAGCCCTCGGACTAGCGGGGCAGGGGATACGCAGTATTTT. Translated, it gives CASSPRTSGAGDTQYF. The chain recombines TRBV7-8 with TRBJ2-3, with 12 bases aligning to TRBD2. The CDR3 sequence is 16 residues long. The V and J ends lost 5 bases and 6 bases, in that order; junction bases with no gene match: 9. The germline V gene encodes CDR1 SGHVS and CDR2 FQNEAQ.

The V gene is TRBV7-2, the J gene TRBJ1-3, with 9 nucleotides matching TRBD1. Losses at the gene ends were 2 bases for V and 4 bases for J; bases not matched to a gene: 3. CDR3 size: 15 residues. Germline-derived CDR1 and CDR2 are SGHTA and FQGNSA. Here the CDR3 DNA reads TGTGCCAGCAGCTTACAACAGGGGGCCGGAAACACCATATATTTT. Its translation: CASSLQQGAGNTIYF.

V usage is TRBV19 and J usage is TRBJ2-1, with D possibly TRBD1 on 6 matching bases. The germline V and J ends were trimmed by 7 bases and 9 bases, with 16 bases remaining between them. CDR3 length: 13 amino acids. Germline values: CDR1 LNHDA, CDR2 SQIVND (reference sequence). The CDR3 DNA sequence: TGTGCCAGTATCCCGAAAGGGGGTGGTGAGCAGTTCTTC. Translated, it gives CASIPKGGGEQFF.

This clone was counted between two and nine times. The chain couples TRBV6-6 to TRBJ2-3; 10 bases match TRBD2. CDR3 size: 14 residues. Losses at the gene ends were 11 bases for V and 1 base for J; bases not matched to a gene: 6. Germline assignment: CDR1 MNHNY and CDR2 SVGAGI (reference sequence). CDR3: CAGASGGRTDTQYF. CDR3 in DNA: TGTGCCGGAGCTAGCGGGGGCCGCACAGATACGCAGTATTTT.

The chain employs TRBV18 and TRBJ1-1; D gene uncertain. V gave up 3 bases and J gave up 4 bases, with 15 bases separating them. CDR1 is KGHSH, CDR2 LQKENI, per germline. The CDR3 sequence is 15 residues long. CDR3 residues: CASSPLGGITTEAFF. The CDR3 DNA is TGTGCCAGCTCACCGTTAGGAGGAATTACCACTGAAGCTTTCTTT.

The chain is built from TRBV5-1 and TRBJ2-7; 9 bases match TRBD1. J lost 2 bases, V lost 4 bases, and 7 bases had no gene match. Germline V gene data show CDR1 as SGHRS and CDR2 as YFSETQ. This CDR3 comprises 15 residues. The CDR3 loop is CASSNRDRETYEQYF. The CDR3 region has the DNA TGCGCCAGCAGCAACCGGGACAGGGAGACCTACGAGCAGTACTTC.

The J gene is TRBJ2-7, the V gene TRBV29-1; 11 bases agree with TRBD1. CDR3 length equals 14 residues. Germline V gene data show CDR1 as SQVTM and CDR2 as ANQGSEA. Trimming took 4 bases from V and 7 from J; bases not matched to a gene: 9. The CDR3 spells CSVGAGQGAFEQYF. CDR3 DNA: TGCAGCGTTGGGGCCGGACAGGGGGCGTTTGAGCAGTACTTC.

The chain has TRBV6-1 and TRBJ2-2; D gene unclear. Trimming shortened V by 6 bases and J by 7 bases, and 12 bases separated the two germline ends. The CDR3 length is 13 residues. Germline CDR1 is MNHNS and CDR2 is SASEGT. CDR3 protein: CASRPRRIGELFF. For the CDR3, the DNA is TGTGCCAGCAGGCCCCGAAGGATCGGGGAGCTGTTTTTT.

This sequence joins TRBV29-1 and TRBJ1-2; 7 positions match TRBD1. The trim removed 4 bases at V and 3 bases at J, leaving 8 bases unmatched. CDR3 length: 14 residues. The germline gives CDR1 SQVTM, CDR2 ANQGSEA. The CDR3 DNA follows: TGCAGCGTTGTACCGACAGGGAAGGACTATGGCTACACCTTC. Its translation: CSVVPTGKDYGYTF. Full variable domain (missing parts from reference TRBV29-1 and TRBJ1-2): SAVISQKPSRDICQRGTSLTIQCQVDSQVTMMFWYRQQPGQSLTLIATANQGSEATYESGFVIDKFPISRPNLTFSTLTVSNMSPEDSSIYLCSVVPTGKDYGYTFGSGTRLTVV.